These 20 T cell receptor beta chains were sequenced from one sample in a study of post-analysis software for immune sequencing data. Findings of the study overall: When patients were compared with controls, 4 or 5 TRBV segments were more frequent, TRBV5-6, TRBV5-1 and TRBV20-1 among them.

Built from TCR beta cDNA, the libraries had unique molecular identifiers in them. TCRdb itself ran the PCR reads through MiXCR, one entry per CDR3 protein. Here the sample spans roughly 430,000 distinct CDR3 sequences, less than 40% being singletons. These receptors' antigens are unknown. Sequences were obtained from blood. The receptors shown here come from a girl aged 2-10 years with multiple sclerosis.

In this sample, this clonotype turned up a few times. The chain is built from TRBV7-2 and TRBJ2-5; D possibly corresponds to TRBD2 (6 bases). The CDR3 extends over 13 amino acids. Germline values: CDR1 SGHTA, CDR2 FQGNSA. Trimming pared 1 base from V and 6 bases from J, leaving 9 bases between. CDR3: CASSLVGGQTQYF. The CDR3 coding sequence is TGTGCCAGCAGCTTAGTGGGGGGACAGACCCAGTACTTC.

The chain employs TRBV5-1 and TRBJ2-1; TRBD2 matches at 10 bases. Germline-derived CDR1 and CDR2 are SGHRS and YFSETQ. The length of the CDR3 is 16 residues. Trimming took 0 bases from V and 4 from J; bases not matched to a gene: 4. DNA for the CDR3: TGCGCCAGCAGCTTGGCTGCACTAGCGGGATACAATGAGCAGTTCTTC. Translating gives CASSLAALAGYNEQFF.

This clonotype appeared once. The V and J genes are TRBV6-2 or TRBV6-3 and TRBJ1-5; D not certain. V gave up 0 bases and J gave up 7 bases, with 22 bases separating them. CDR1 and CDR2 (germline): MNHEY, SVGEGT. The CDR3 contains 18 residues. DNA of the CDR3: TGTGCCAGCAGTTACTCGCCGGGCAAACTACAAAGGGCGCAGCCCCAGCATTTT. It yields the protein CASSYSPGKLQRAQPQHF.

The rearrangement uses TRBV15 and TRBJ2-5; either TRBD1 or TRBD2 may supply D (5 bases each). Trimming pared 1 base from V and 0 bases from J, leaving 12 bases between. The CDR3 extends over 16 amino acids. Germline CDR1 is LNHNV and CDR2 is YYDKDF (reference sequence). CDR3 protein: CATSRVYGGYQETQYF. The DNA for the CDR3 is TGTGCCACCAGCAGAGTATATGGGGGATACCAAGAGACCCAGTACTTC.

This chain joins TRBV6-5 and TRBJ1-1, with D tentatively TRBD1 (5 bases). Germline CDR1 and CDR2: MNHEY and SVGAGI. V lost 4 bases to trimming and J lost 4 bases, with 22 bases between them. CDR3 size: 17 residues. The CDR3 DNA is TGTGCCAGCAGTTGGGCGATGAGGTCTTCAGGGAGCACTGAAGCTTTCTTT. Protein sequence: CASSWAMRSSGSTEAFF.

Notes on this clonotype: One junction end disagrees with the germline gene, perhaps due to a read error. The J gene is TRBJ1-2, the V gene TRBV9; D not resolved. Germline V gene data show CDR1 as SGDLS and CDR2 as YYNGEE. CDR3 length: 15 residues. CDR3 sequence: CASSVEAEWVYGYTF. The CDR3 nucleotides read TGTGCTAGCAGCGTAGAGGCAGAATGGGTCTATGGCTACACCTTC. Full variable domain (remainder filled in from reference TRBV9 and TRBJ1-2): DSGVTQTPKHLITATGQRVTLRCSPRSGDLSVYWYQQSLDQGLQFLIQYYNGEERAKGNILERFSAQQFPDLHSELNLSSLELGDSALYFCASSVEAEWVYGYTFGSGTRLTVV.

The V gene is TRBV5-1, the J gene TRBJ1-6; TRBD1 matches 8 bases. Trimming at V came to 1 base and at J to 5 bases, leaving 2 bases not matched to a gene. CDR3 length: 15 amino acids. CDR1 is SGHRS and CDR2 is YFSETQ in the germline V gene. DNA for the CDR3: TGCGCCAGCAGCTTGAGACAGGGGAATAATTCACCCCTCCACTTT. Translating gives CASSLRQGNNSPLHF. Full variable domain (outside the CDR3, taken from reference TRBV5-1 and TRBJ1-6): KAGVTQTPRYLIKTRGQQVTLSCSPISGHRSVSWYQQTPGQGLQFLFEYFSETQRNKGNFPGRFSGRQFSNSRSEMNVSTLELGDSALYLCASSLRQGNNSPLHFGNGTRLTVT.

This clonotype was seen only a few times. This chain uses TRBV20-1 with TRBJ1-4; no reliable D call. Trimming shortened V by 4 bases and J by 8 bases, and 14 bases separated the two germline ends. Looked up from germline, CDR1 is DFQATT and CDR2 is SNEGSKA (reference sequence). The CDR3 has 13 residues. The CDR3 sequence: CSATFGYDEKLFF. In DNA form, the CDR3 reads TGCAGTGCTACCTTCGGGTATGACGAAAAACTGTTTTTT.

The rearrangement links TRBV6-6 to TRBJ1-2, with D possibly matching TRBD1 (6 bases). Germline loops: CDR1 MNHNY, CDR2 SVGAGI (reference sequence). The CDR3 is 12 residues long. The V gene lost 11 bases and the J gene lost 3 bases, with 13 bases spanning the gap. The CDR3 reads CAARGRDYGYTF. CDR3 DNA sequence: TGTGCCGCCAGGGGAAGGGACTATGGCTACACCTTC.

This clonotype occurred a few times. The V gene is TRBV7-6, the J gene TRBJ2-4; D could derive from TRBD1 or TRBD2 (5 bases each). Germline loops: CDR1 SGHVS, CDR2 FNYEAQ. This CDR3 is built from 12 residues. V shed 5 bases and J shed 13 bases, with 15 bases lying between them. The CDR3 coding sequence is TGTGCCAGCAGCCCGAGAGGGGTGGAGCAGTACTTC. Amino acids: CASSPRGVEQYF.

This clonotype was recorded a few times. CDR3 protein: CSVDGQGNYGYTF. The DNA for the CDR3 is TGCAGCGTTGATGGTCAGGGTAACTATGGCTACACCTTC. This chain links TRBV29-1 with TRBJ1-2; D perhaps matches TRBD1 (5 bases). Germline CDR1 SQVTM, CDR2 ANQGSEA. The V end lost 3 bases, the J end lost 1 base, and 9 bases lay between the germline ends. The CDR3 length is 13 residues. Full variable domain (remainder filled in from reference TRBV29-1 and TRBJ1-2): SAVISQKPSRDICQRGTSLTIQCQVDSQVTMMFWYRQQPGQSLTLIATANQGSEATYESGFVIDKFPISRPNLTFSTLTVSNMSPEDSSIYLCSVDGQGNYGYTFGSGTRLTVV.

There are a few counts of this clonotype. DNA for the CDR3: TGTGCCAGCAGCTTAACGTACGCCAGAAGCACAGATACGCAGTATTTT. Its protein product is CASSLTYARSTDTQYF. This chain links TRBV7-3 with TRBJ2-3, with D unresolved. The CDR3 is 16 amino acids. Trimming pared 0 bases from V and 0 bases from J, leaving 10 bases between. Germline V gene data show CDR1 as SGHTA and CDR2 as FQGTGA.

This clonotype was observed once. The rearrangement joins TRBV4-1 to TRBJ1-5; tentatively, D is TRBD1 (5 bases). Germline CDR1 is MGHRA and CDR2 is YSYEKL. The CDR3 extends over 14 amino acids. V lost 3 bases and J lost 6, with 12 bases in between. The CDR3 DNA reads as TGCGCCAGCAGCCACTACCGCGGGGGTCAGCCCCAGCATTTT. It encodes CASSHYRGGQPQHF.

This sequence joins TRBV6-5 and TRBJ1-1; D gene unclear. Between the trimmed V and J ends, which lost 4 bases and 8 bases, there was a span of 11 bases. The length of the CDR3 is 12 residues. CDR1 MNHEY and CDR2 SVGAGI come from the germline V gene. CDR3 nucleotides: TGTGCCAGCAGTTTCCCCCAGTCCGAAGCTTTCTTT. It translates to CASSFPQSEAFF.

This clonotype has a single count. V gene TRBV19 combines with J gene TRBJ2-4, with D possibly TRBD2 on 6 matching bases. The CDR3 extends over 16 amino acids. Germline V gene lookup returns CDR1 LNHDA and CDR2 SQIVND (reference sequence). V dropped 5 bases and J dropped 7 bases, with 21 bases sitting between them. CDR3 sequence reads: CASSFSGRGWGNIQYF. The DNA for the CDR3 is TGTGCCAGTAGTTTTAGCGGAAGGGGTTGGGGTAACATTCAGTACTTC.

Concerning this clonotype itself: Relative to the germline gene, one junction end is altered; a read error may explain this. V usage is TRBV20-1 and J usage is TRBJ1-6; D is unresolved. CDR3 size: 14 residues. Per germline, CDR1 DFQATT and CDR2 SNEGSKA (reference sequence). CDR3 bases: TGCGGTGCCCAACCATTAGACTATAATTCACCCCTCCACTTT. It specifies CGAQPLDYNSPLHF.

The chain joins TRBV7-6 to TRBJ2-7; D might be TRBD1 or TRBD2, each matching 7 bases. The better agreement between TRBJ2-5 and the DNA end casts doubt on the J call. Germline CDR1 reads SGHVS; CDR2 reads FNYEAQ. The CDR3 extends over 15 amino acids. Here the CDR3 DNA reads TGTGCCAGCAGCATCCCAGGGGGGGGGCGAAAGACCCAGTACTTC. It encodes CASSIPGGGRKTQYF.

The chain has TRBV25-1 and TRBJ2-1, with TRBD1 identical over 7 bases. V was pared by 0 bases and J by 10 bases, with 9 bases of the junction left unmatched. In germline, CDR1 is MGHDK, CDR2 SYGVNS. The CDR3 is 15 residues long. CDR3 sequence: CASSEYKPGQSEQFF. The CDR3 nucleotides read TGTGCCAGCAGTGAATATAAACCGGGACAGAGCGAGCAGTTCTTC.

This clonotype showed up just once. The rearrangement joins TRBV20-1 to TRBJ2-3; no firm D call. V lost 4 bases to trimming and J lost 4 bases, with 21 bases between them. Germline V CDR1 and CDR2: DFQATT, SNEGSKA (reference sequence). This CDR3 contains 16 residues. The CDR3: CSATVPPQVGPDTQYF. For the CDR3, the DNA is TGCAGTGCTACCGTCCCCCCCCAGGTAGGACCAGATACGCAGTATTTT.

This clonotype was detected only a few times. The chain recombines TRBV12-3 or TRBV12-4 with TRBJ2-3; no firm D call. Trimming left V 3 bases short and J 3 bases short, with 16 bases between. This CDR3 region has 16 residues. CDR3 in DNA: TGTGCCAGCAGTTTTCGTACCCAGGTCACAACAGATACGCAGTATTTT. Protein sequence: CASSFRTQVTTDTQYF.